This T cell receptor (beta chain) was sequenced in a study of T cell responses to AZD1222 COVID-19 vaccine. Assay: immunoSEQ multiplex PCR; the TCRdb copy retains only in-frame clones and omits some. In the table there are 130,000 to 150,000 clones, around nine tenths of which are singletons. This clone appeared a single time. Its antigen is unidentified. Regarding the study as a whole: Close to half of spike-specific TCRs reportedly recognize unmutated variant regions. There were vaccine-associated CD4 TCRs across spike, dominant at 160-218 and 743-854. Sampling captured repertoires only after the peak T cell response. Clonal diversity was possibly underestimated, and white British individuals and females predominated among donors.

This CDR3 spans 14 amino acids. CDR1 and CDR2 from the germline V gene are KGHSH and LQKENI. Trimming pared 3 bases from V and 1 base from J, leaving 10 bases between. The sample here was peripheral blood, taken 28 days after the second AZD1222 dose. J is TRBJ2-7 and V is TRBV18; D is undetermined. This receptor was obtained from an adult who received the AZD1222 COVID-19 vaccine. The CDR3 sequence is CASSPSQQSYEQYF. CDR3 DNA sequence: TGTGCCAGCTCACCCAGCCAGCAGTCCTACGAGCAGTACTTC.